This TCR beta chain was obtained from a study of T-cell reconstitution after alpha-beta-depleted transplantation in children. The CDR3 has 15 amino acids. The ends lost 3 bases at V and 3 bases at J; junction bases unmatched: 4. Unique molecular identifiers were incorporated into the prepared TCRbeta library. From the PCR reads, TCRdb called clonotypes with MiXCR, one entry per CDR3 protein. The sample lists around 600,000 distinct CDR3 sequences, approximately 10% occurring once. This clonotype has more than one count but fewer than ten. Sequencing used PBMCs from the stem cell graft donor, obtained from the stem cell graft. The chain couples TRBV12-3 or TRBV12-4 to TRBJ2-7; the match to TRBD2 covers 11 bases. The receptor was derived from a human donor who donated a stem cell graft to a child with acute myeloid leukemia. CDR3 residues: CASSFGLAGFYEQYF. The CDR3 DNA follows: TGTGCCAGCAGTTTTGGACTAGCGGGTTTCTACGAGCAGTACTTC.